This paragraph covers one T cell receptor (beta chain) sequence. What antigen it recognizes has not been identified. One base away there is no much larger clone; base qualities are not given. This record belongs to a study of cytomegalovirus exposure and HLA in healthy donors (dated 2017 in TCRdb). The study in broad terms: An earlier analysis of around 600 of the donors reported approximately 290 Gb of sequence data and 117 million unique TCR beta sequences from about 179 million T cells. HLA typing covered class I and class II loci at four-digit resolution. Genome-wide SNP genotypes for about 65% of the roughly 670 donors were used in a later genetic analysis, which treated that subset as a discovery cohort. Of the roughly 400 genotyped donors, approximately 80% were placed in the genetic ancestry cluster associated with self-reported Caucasian donors. On average, over 200,000 unique TCR beta nucleotide sequences were sequenced per donor among some 420 genotyped donors of the cohort, with roughly 19% of those sequences being non-productive. A later analysis re-examined previously published TCR beta repertoires from roughly 650 donors and added high-resolution HLA genotyping to investigate patterns of TCR occurrence. To decide whether each TCR beta V gene segment behaved as functional or pseudogenic, an earlier analysis of some 600 of the donors relied on high-throughput TCR beta sequencing. The study used immunosequencing to profile the T cell repertoires of 670 or so subjects and linked those repertoires to cytomegalovirus serostatus. Typing coverage differed by locus: A, B, C, DRB1 and DQB1 were typed in about 620-640 donors, DQA1 in about 550, DPA1 in around 580, and DPB1 in roughly 470. High-throughput TCR immunosequencing, statistical association of individual TCRs with disease status, and machine learning were combined to predict cytomegalovirus infection status. Donor age, sex, ethnicity and CMV serostatus were compiled alongside the repertoire data. In addition to the first cohort of 666 subjects, a separate validation cohort of about 120 different subjects was used. Because of strong linkage in the cohort, 4 to 6 DR-DQ haplotypes were treated as single units for association and clustering. The later analysis used no new phenotypic data to find candidate immune exposures, relying instead on TCR beta sequences and their occurrence across donors. The study aimed to test whether cataloging public T cell receptors could reveal signatures of past pathogen exposure. An early release that covered about 600 HLA-typed donors contained approximately 320 gigabases of sequencing data and around 85 million unique TCR sequences. Every repertoire in the discovery cohort had been generated on one and the same sequencing platform. Overall study results and their limits: The earlier analysis of 587 of the donors excluded 15 to 20 rarely observed V segments, including chromosome 9 orphons, because counts were too low. Linkage disequilibrium might explain the correlated functional status among segregating V segments, but an unknown experimental factor could not be ruled out. The cohort was sequenced for TCR beta chains only, and without alpha or paired-chain data the features that could be detected were limited. In a later analysis, TCR association rates were found to vary across HLA loci, with the most associated TCRs seen for DRB1 alleles and the fewest for HLA-C alleles. In vitro tests confirmed that a few of the cytomegalovirus-associated TCR beta chains recognize cytomegalovirus antigens. In a later analysis, most CMV-associated TCR beta chains were found to appear HLA-restricted, with HLA associations seemingly driven largely by CMV exposure. Because HLA typing was unavailable for some donors at each locus, only the typed subset was used in association tests. According to a later analysis, parvovirus B19, influenza, CMV and Epstein-Barr virus appeared linked to several top co-occurrence clusters. Immune exposure information for the cohort was limited to CMV serostatus. When HLA alleles, especially DR and DQ, strongly co-occurred, attributing TCR associations to individual alleles was difficult. The presence/absence analyses assumed that sequencing depth was roughly uniform across donors, and that assumption may not be true. At a false discovery rate of 0.05, a later analysis linked some 18,000 TCR beta sequences to specific HLA alleles. Broadly in line with IMGT annotations, most TCR beta V segments showed up in productive rearrangements about 90% or about 30% of the time in an earlier analysis of around 600 of the donors. Most TCR sequences were seen in very few donors, while some public TCRs were found in many individuals. In the study, approximately 160 TCR beta chains were listed as associated with cytomegalovirus. Some IMGT-functional V segments, including TRBV6-2 and TRBV6-3, could not be distinguished by the 87-base-pair reads and were therefore excluded. In a later analysis, HLA-associated TCR beta chains were found to be more clonally expanded and to have lower generation probabilities than equally common non-associated chains. A cluster of highly shared sequence variants was judged likely to represent a technical artifact of the sequencing pipeline. According to the authors, the approach could potentially be generalized to other disease states and immunological phenotypes. In a later genetic analysis, fewer N-insertions in productive TCRs were reported among donors in an Asian-associated ancestry cluster than the 666-donor mean. A further reported finding was that TCR beta sequences accurately predicted the HLA-A and HLA-B alleles for most subjects in the first cohort. In a later genetic analysis, a missense DCLRE1C variant was associated with V-gene and J-gene trimming of TCR beta chains, and the association was replicated in an independent cohort. In both the original and validation cohorts, the classifier was reported to diagnose cytomegalovirus status with high specificity and sensitivity.

Libraries were prepared through the immunoSEQ multiplex PCR assay. The multiplex PCR relied on a mix of 60 forward primers for TCR Vbeta segments and 13 reverse primers for TCR Jbeta segments. The CDR3 region of rearranged TCR beta genes was amplified from genomic DNA with a multiplex PCR assay. On the Illumina HiSeq System, the amplified TCR beta libraries were sequenced as 87-base-pair reads. The study's own analysis went as follows. In a later analysis, 80 million or so unique TCR beta chains were counted across the 650 to 700 repertoires, and around 10 million of these chains were shared by at least two donors. Raw reads were error-corrected and collapsed into unique sequences with a nearest-neighbor algorithm that merged closely related sequences to remove PCR and sequencing errors. CDR3 sequences were aligned to IMGT reference sequences to assign V, D and J gene segments. For a sequence to be retained, at least a six-nucleotide match to both a V gene segment and a J gene segment was required. A rearrangement counted as productive if the CDR3 had no stop codons and remained in frame with V and J, and every other rearrangement counted as non-productive. Following IMGT convention, CDR3 was defined as the stretch from the second conserved V-encoded cysteine to the conserved J-encoded phenylalanine. The earlier analysis of a few hundred of the donors excluded any sequence lacking an unambiguous match to a single V gene segment. In an earlier analysis of about 590 of the donors, a V segment was called functional when productive rearrangements were above 56.7%, and segregating when the standard deviation between donors exceeded 5%. A statistical classification framework was built to diagnose cytomegalovirus status from the catalog of TCR beta chain sequences. V and J gene assignment, in a later analysis, came from comparing TCR nucleotide sequences with IMGT/GENE-DB human TR gene sequences. Using the TCRdist pipeline, a later analysis assigned CDR3 sequences along with most-parsimonious VDJ recombination scenarios. In a later analysis, each TCR beta chain was defined by its CDR3 amino acid sequence together with its V-gene family, and reads without a unique V-gene family were excluded. To address suspected cross-contamination and a sequencing artifact, a later analysis removed 550 to 750 highly shared, low-generation-probability nucleotide sequences. In a later analysis, a clonal expansion index was calculated for each public chain from normalized within-repertoire ranks of inferred template counts. In a later analysis, generation probabilities were computed using a VDJ recombination model fitted to out-of-frame rearrangements, and the results were checked against IGoR. In a later analysis, TCR-TCR, TCR-HLA and TCR-CMV co-occurrence was scored with hypergeometric tests, and a repertoire-size bias correction was applied to TCR pairs. To estimate false discovery rates, a later analysis permuted the HLA or CMV assignments 20 times. In a later analysis, co-occurring TCRs were grouped using DBSCAN, with TCRdist sequence similarity added in when clustering inside HLA-allele-positive subsets. Repertoires with fewer than 30,000 or more than 120,000 public chains, plus five repertoires with anomalous nucleotide sharing, were excluded from co-occurrence clustering. TCRdb stores this immuneACCESS table with in-frame sequences only. Part of the clones is absent; in the studies checked, under half of the shortfall reflects unresolved V genes, and no reason is known for the rest. The DNA was the basis for D and trimming; V, J and clone size are from that table. Present in this sample are under 300,000 clones, 80% to 90% of which were seen just once. The ten largest account for almost 4% of the sample.

The cohort comprised some 730 healthy bone marrow donors. All cohort members were sampled while nominally healthy, although unrecorded immune exposures were likely present. The donor tested CMV seropositive, placing the donor among the 289 seropositive members of the cohort. A peripheral blood sample was provided by each donor, and peripheral blood mononuclear cells were used for TCR beta sequencing. Genomic DNA extraction from the blood cell samples was performed with the Qiagen DNeasy Blood Extraction Kit. The germline V and J ends show losses of 5 bases and 3 bases respectively, and no gene match explains 6 bases of the junction. CDR1 and CDR2, looked up from the germline V gene, are SGHTS and YDEGEE. The cysteine opens and the phenylalanine closes a CDR3 of 14 amino acids. Only the CDR3 part of the read is kept: 42 bases, read in frame from the first base.

The chain was built from TRBV5-8 and TRBJ2-7, with TRBD1 matching 9 junction bases. The sample taken for sequencing was PBMCs. This receptor was obtained from a man aged 35 to 55 in good health and CMV-seropositive. The DNA sequence follows: TGTGCCAGCAGTCCGGGACAGGGTATCTACGAGCAGTACTTC. Its coded protein is CASSPGQGIYEQYF.